This entry features one T cell receptor (beta chain) sequence. Its antigen is not known. V gave up 5 bases and J gave up 7 bases; unmatched junction bases: 7. The CDR3 has 13 residues. Germline assignment: CDR1 MDHEN and CDR2 SYDVKM. This sample is drawn from a study of T cell responses to AZD1222 COVID-19 vaccine. Study-wide background: Samples with a second dose at about 4 or about 12 weeks were pooled together. Whole-study results and caveats: Without day 14 samples, only post-peak T cell repertoires were studied.

Here immunoSEQ multiplex PCR was the method, and the copy in TCRdb shows in-frame clones only, minus some. The sample contains 60,000 to 75,000 clones, about 85% of which appear only once. The J gene is TRBJ1-2, the V gene TRBV28; TRBD1 agrees at 7 bases. Material: peripheral blood, obtained on day 0 of AZD1222 vaccination. The clonotype comes from an adult in good health. The CDR3 sequence: CASSRDRVGGYTF. CDR3 nucleotides: TGTGCCAGCAGTCGAGACAGGGTGGGTGGCTACACCTTC.